One and the same sample provided the 12 T cell receptor beta chains below, sequenced in a study of technical replicates of blood from several donors. Profiled with immunoSEQ multiplex PCR; TCRdb holds only in-frame clones, not every one. The repertoire holds approximately 81,000 clones, 96% seen once, with 0.37% in the top ten. The material sequenced was T cells isolated from PBMCs. Receptors were obtained from a human donor in good health.

The V call is TRBV29-1, the J call TRBJ2-1; D gene uncertain. The length of the CDR3 is 13 residues. The germline V and J ends were trimmed by 6 bases and 4 bases, with 13 bases remaining between them. Germline V gene sequence: CDR1 SQVTM, CDR2 ANQGSEA. The CDR3 DNA reads TGCAGCGTAGAGGATTTTACTTACAATGAGCAGTTCTTC. Amino acids: CSVEDFTYNEQFF.

The chain joins TRBV7-2 to TRBJ2-7; no clear D gene. Germline loops: CDR1 SGHTA, CDR2 FQGNSA. The CDR3 has 12 amino acids. V was trimmed by 5 bases and J by 5 bases, leaving 10 bases between them. The CDR3 spells CASSGPIHEQYF. CDR3 bases: TGTGCCAGCAGCGGCCCGATCCACGAGCAGTACTTC. The whole variable domain, remainder taken from reference TRBV7-2 and TRBJ2-7, is GAGVSQSPSNKVTEKGKDVELRCDPISGHTALYWYRQSLGQGLEFLIYFQGNSAPDKSGLPSDRFSAERTGGSVSTLTIQRTQQEDSAVYLCASSGPIHEQYFGPGTRLTVT.

The chain combines TRBV7-9 with TRBJ1-2; D gene ambiguous. The germline CDR1 and CDR2 sequences are SEHNR and FQNEAQ (reference sequence). The CDR3 runs 14 residues. V gave up 1 base and J gave up 3 bases, with 9 bases separating them. CDR3 in DNA: TGTGCCAGCAGCTTAGTTTCTGACTACTATGGCTACACCTTC. This encodes CASSLVSDYYGYTF.

The CDR3 loop is CASSDRVVHTDTQYF. CDR3 sequence (DNA): TGTGCCAGTAGCGACAGGGTTGTTCATACAGATACGCAGTATTTT. The chain couples TRBV19 to TRBJ2-3; 7 bases map to TRBD1. CDR3 length equals 15 residues. Germline V gene sequence: CDR1 LNHDA, CDR2 SQIVND (reference sequence). V lost 6 bases, J lost 3 bases, and 9 bases stayed unmatched.

This chain uses TRBV28 with TRBJ2-4; D is possibly TRBD2 (5 bases). The CDR3 spans 13 residues. Trimming cost V 7 bases and J 8 bases, with 15 bases left between them. In germline, CDR1 is MDHEN, CDR2 SYDVKM. CDR3 amino acids: CASKSGDRDIQYF. DNA for the CDR3: TGTGCCAGCAAGAGCGGAGATCGGGACATTCAGTACTTC. Full variable domain (missing parts from reference TRBV28 and TRBJ2-4): DVKVTQSSRYLVKRTGEKVFLECVQDMDHENMFWYRQDPGLGLRLIYFSYDVKMKEKGDIPEGYSVSREKKERFSLILESASTNQTSMYLCASKSGDRDIQYFGAGTRLSVL.

The chain has TRBV4-2 and TRBJ2-1, with TRBD2 matching over 7 bases. The CDR3 length is 16 residues. With 3 bases clipped from V and 4 bases from J, the junction kept 9 bases outside the gene matches. Germline V gene sequence: CDR1 LGHNA, CDR2 YNFKEQ. The CDR3: CASSQPGTNPYNEQFF. For the CDR3, the DNA is TGTGCCAGCAGCCAGCCGGGGACTAACCCTTACAATGAGCAGTTCTTC.

The rearrangement links TRBV11-2 to TRBJ2-2, with 9 positions matching TRBD1. CDR1 and CDR2 (germline): SGHAT, FQNNGV. V was pared by 6 bases and J by 2 bases, with 10 bases of the junction left unmatched. The CDR3 has 17 residues. The CDR3 loop is CASRALRTGVNTGELFF. The CDR3 DNA follows: TGTGCCAGCAGGGCTCTCAGGACAGGGGTCAACACCGGGGAGCTGTTTTTT.

The J gene is TRBJ2-7, the V gene TRBV20-1; 7 nucleotides match TRBD1. CDR3 length equals 11 residues. The V segment lost 8 bases and the J segment 2 bases; nucleotides outside the gene matches: 3. Per germline, CDR1 DFQATT and CDR2 SNEGSKA (reference sequence). CDR3 in amino acids: CSPGQTYEQYF. The CDR3 DNA reads as TGCAGTCCGGGACAGACCTACGAGCAGTACTTC.

The chain recombines TRBV15 with TRBJ1-1; D is unresolved. In germline, CDR1 is LNHNV, CDR2 YYDKDF (reference sequence). V was cut by 3 bases and J by 5 bases, with 16 bases left in between. This CDR3 region has 15 residues. The CDR3 nucleotides are TGTGCCACCAGCAGCTTAAGGGTGCGGGAGACTGAAGCTTTCTTT. It yields the protein CATSSLRVRETEAFF.

This clone was seen only a few times. The chain has TRBV4-1 and TRBJ2-1; D may be TRBD1 (6 bases). The CDR3 loop spans 16 amino acids. CDR1 MGHRA and CDR2 YSYEKL come from the germline V gene. The V gene lost 2 bases and the J gene lost 8 bases, with 19 bases spanning the gap. The CDR3 nucleotides are TGCGCCAGCAGCCAACCCTTTTCCGGGACACAATATGAGCAGTTCTTC. This gives the protein CASSQPFSGTQYEQFF.

The chain recombines TRBV29-1 with TRBJ2-3; the match to TRBD2 covers 8 bases. This CDR3 region has 15 residues. Germline V gene data show CDR1 as SQVTM and CDR2 as ANQGSEA. The ends lost 0 bases at V and 2 bases at J; junction bases unmatched: 4. Here the CDR3 reads CSVEEAGVYTDTQYF. The CDR3 nucleotides are TGCAGCGTTGAAGAAGCGGGAGTGTACACAGATACGCAGTATTTT.

The sample holds a few counts of this clone. The genes are TRBV11-3 and TRBJ2-1; the D is unclear. The CDR3 runs to 12 residues. Germline lookup yields CDR1 SGHNT and CDR2 YENEEA. V lost 0 bases, J lost 7 bases, and 4 bases lay in between. CDR3 bases: TGTGCCAGCAGCTTAGAGCGAAATGAGCAGTTCTTC. Translated: CASSLERNEQFF.